This TCR beta chain came from a study of molecular identifiers for immune sequencing clone quantification. From the PCR reads, TCRdb called clonotypes with MiXCR, one entry per CDR3 protein. The sample yields some 320,000 distinct CDR3 sequences, under 25% seen once. Study-wide points: Single-cell amounts of spiked Jurkat TCR RNA were reportedly detectable among about a million naive cells.

V trimming: 6 bases; J trimming: 0 bases; junction bases outside the gene matches: 12. Germline assignment: CDR1 SGHAT and CDR2 FQNNGV. CDR3 size: 17 residues. This clonotype has only a few counts. Its antigen remains unknown. This TCR derives from a human donor in good health. Some libraries in this study had Jurkat cell RNA spiked in. Sequencing input: naive CD8+ T cells from blood, with Jurkat cell RNA spiked in. Subset specified: FACS-sorted CD8+CD4-CCR7+CD45RA+ naive T cells. The J gene is TRBJ2-3, the V gene TRBV11-2; 7 positions match TRBD1. CDR3 sequence: CASSPSLRGQSTDTQYF. CDR3 in DNA: TGTGCCAGCAGTCCTAGTCTCCGGGGACAGAGCACAGATACGCAGTATTTT.